The source of this TCR beta chain is a study of blood T cells in healthy people across ages. Study outcomes and limitations: TCR beta diversity correlated strongly with naive T cell percentage. Changes seen in expanded clonotypes were possibly confounded by donor CMV status left unknown.

Trimming removed 2 bases from V and 2 bases from J; junction bases left unmatched: 12. Germline values: CDR1 SGHTA, CDR2 FQGNSA. This CDR3 is built from 19 residues. A second PCR, run for roughly 7 to 11 cycles, used a sample-barcoded 5' primer plus a J-beta primer mix. TCRdb re-called the 5' RACE reads with MiXCR, one entry per CDR3 protein. The sample lists about 680,000 distinct CDR3 sequences, roughly 49% seen once, with 30% to 35% in the top ten. As to this clonotype: Its antigen is unknown.

Total RNA was extracted at no less than 5.5 micrograms per sample. The sequence was collected from a woman between 55 and 75 years old in good health. This chain uses TRBV7-2 with TRBJ2-1; TRBD2 agrees at 10 bases. What was sequenced was blood. CDR3 coding DNA: TGTGCCAGCAGCTTAAGGTGGCTAGCGGGAGTGATGACCTACAATGAGCAGTTCTTC. This codes for CASSLRWLAGVMTYNEQFF.